The source of this T cell receptor (beta chain) is a study of graft-versus-host responses after intestinal transplantation (dated by TCRdb to the early 2020s). Turning to the overall study: Multivisceral, liver-intestinal, or isolated intestinal transplants were received by the recipients. After intestinal transplantation, graft-versus-host and host-versus-graft alloreactive T cell clones in the graft, circulation and bone marrow were tracked using bulk TCR-beta CDR3 sequencing. Donor T cell macrochimerism was defined as a peak of at least 4% donor T cells among recipient peripheral blood mononuclear cells. Rather than going through the commercial service, samples from a few later patients were sequenced in-house on an Illumina MiSeq and processed with MiXCR. A cohort of 24 intestinal transplant recipients, including one retransplant, was enrolled, and a few patients lacking pretransplant specimens were excluded. All recipients received anti-thymocyte globulin induction followed by maintenance tacrolimus and steroids for about three years. To identify alloreactive clones, pre-transplant mixed lymphocyte reaction products were sequenced and compared with unstimulated pre-transplant donor and recipient T cells. On the study overall, not on this receptor specifically: GvH clones were detected in recipient bone marrow, and some appeared earlier in ileal mucosa or blood, consistent with an intestinal mucosal origin. Peak levels of circulating GvH clones were associated with declines in HvG clones early after transplant. Patients with donor T cell macrochimerism had high GvH to HvG T cell clonal ratios in their allografts. Conclusions were limited by the relatively low number and heterogeneity of intestinal transplant patients.

The label giving this sample's time point can be read as: cells obtained before transplantation from donor or recipient. CD3+CD4+ and CD3+CD8+ populations were FACS-sorted from unstimulated pre-transplant donor and recipient cells taken from spleen or lymph nodes. The library relied on the immunoSEQ multiplex PCR assay. For most patients, genomic DNA was isolated using the Qiagen DNeasy Blood and Tissue Kit and was shipped frozen to Adaptive Biotechnologies for TCR sequencing. For most patients, genomic DNA was subjected to high-throughput TCR-beta CDR3 sequencing by Adaptive Biotechnologies. The published analysis was carried out like this. Adaptive's ImmunoSEQ software supplied the TCR sequencing data for around 17 patients, while MiXCR and VDJtools were used to process a few other patients. CD4 versus CD8 sorting errors were corrected by removing sequences found in both subsets at a frequency ratio below 5:1. CDR3 nucleotide sequences shared between donor and recipient were removed because their origin could not be assigned. To count as alloreactive, a clone needed at least 2-fold expansion over unstimulated cells and a minimum CFSE-low frequency of 0.002% (template counts) or 0.001% (read counts). Mappable clones were those detected in sequenced pre-transplant spleen, lymph node, or MLR CFSE-low populations of the donor or recipient. The cumulative frequency of alloreactive clones was calculated as a percentage of all sequences, weighted by copy number. This immuneACCESS table, as held by TCRdb, lists in-frame sequences with V and J called but not all clones. Of the missing ones, under half trace to an unresolved V gene in checked studies; the others have no known cause. The V and J calls and clone size are taken from that table; D and trimming were inferred from the DNA. Across this sample there are 75,000 to 90,000 clones, with roughly 89% seen only once. Approximately 0.34% of the sample rests with the top ten.

With regard to this clone: The clone's antigen remains unknown. No per-base quality is available; no much larger clone lies one base away.

From its cysteine to its phenylalanine, the CDR3 spans 15 amino acids. Left in the record is the CDR3 DNA by itself, 45 bases read in frame from the first base. V lost 2 bases and J lost 3 bases; the stretch between them is 14 bases long. CDR1 and CDR2 are read off the germline V gene (reference sequence) as LNHDA and SQIVND. Recombination linked TRBV19 to TRBJ2-7, with no D gene named confidently. This receptor was taken from a human donor who received an intestinal transplant. The sample in question was unstimulated CD4+ T cells sorted from spleen or lymph node cells, obtained before intestinal transplant. The nucleotides read TGTGCCAGTAGTATATCTTCTATCCCAAGCTACGAGCAGTACTTC. Its product reads: CASSISSIPSYEQYF.